Listed below are T cell receptor beta chains from one sample, sequenced in a study of shared clonotypes between healthy human individuals. Repertoires were generated with immunoSEQ multiplex PCR, while TCRdb's copy carries only in-frame clones and drops some. The repertoire holds roughly 2,500,000 clones, with 80% to 95% as singletons. Source material: naive CD4+ T cells from PBMCs. The receptors originated from a man aged 18 to 29 in good health. Some clones in this sample may be carry-over from other donors' samples. The CDR3 runs from the conserved cysteine through the conserved F or W. The D gene is left open where the match is weak. Only some rows state a clone size, as once, few, many or a class for expanded clones.

j_call v_call d_call clone_size cdr3_aa cdr3_nt
TRBJ2-7 TRBV13 TRBD2 NA CASSSPTGKGLGKGEQYF TGTGCCAGCAGCTCCCCGACTGGGAAAGGACTAGGAAAAGGCGAGCAGTACTTC
TRBJ1-1 TRBV14 NA NA CASSPWGGGMNTEAFF TGTGCCAGCAGCCCGTGGGGTGGGGGGATGAACACTGAAGCTTTCTTT
TRBJ2-7 TRBV6-1 NA NA CASSEEVGFYYEQYF TGTGCCAGCAGTGAAGAGGTAGGATTTTACTACGAGCAGTACTTC
TRBJ2-6 TRBV9 NA NA CASSVALAGLAGANVLTF TGTGCCAGCAGCGTAGCGTTGGCAGGGCTAGCTGGGGCCAACGTCCTGACTTTC
TRBJ1-3 TRBV6-6 NA NA CASSYSGGYSGNTIYF TGTGCCAGCAGTTACTCGGGGGGGTACTCTGGAAACACCATATATTTT
TRBJ2-6 TRBV7-9 NA NA CASSFNSGANVLTF TGTGCCAGCAGCTTCAACTCTGGGGCCAACGTCCTGACTTTC
TRBJ2-2 TRBV12-5 NA NA CASGSLVTGELFF TGTGCTAGTGGATCACTGGTAACCGGGGAGCTGTTTTTT
TRBJ2-7 TRBV5-1 NA NA CASSSGLTYEQYF TGCGCCAGCAGCTCGGGACTGACTTACGAGCAGTACTTC
TRBJ2-7 TRBV27 TRBD2 NA CASSLRAPLAGAYEQYF TGTGCCAGCAGTTTACGAGCCCCACTAGCGGGAGCCTACGAGCAGTACTTC
TRBJ2-1 TRBV30 NA once CAWSRNSVEQFF TGTGCCTGGAGTCGAAATAGCGTTGAGCAGTTCTTC
TRBJ1-2 TRBV6-5 NA NA CASSYTGTLLNYGYTF TGTGCCAGCAGTTACACTGGGACGCTCCTGAACTATGGCTACACCTTC
TRBJ1-4 TRBV6-6 NA once CASSQTRGNEKLFF TGTGCCAGCAGCCAGACACGGGGAAATGAAAAACTGTTTTTT
TRBJ1-5 TRBV6-1 NA NA CASSEDYTRPNQPQHF TGTGCCAGCAGTGAAGATTATACACGACCTAATCAGCCCCAGCATTTT
TRBJ2-7 TRBV10-3 TRBD1 NA CAIRGTDSYEQYF TGTGCCATCAGGGGGACAGACTCCTACGAGCAGTACTTC
TRBJ2-2 TRBV27 NA NA CASSLSLSSRELFF TGTGCCAGCAGTTTATCGTTAAGCTCCCGGGAGCTGTTTTTT
TRBJ2-5 TRBV5-1 NA NA CASSLLGGMETQYF TGCGCCAGCAGCTTGTTAGGGGGAATGGAGACCCAGTACTTC
TRBJ2-7 TRBV18 NA NA CASSPTVVRGVYGAYEQYF TGTGCCAGCTCACCCACCGTCGTCAGGGGTGTATATGGTGCCTACGAGCAGTACTTC
TRBJ2-3 TRBV5-1 NA NA CASSLGLYGTDTQYF TGCGCCAGCAGCTTGGGTCTGTACGGCACAGATACGCAGTATTTT
TRBJ2-7 TRBV28 TRBD1 NA CASTFGQVSSYEQYF TGTGCCAGCACCTTCGGACAGGTCAGCTCCTACGAGCAGTACTTC
TRBJ2-3 TRBV4-1 TRBD2 NA CASSQELTSGGGHTDTQYF TGCGCCAGCAGCCAAGAGTTGACTAGCGGGGGTGGGCACACAGATACGCAGTATTTT
TRBJ2-7 TRBV5-5 TRBD2 NA CASRLAGGTEQYF TGTGCCAGCAGGCTCGCGGGGGGGACCGAGCAGTACTTC
TRBJ2-3 TRBV6-4 TRBD2 NA CASSQSSGRDTQYF TGTGCCAGCAGTCAGTCTAGCGGGAGAGATACGCAGTATTTT
TRBJ2-7 TRBV5-6 TRBD2 NA CASSLFTAGENYEQYF TGTGCCAGCAGCTTGTTCACAGCGGGAGAGAACTACGAGCAGTACTTC
TRBJ2-1 TRBV19 NA NA CASSIAKRKRSWNEQFF TGTGCCAGTAGTATAGCCAAACGAAAGCGTTCTTGGAATGAGCAGTTCTTC